This T cell receptor (beta chain) originates from a study of identical twins. Study results and limitations: Among monozygotic twins, out-of-frame TCR alpha sharing exceeded what models predicted. Carriage of fewer insertions was seen in abundant cord blood beta clonotypes, whereas memory repertoires showed none. For out-of-frame alpha sequences shared by twins, low generation probability was in excess. Twins showed weaker excess sharing in their beta out-of-frame sequences.

TCRdb reprocessed the 5' RACE reads via MiXCR and lists one record per CDR3 protein. Among roughly 700,000 distinct CDR3 sequences, around 8.6% were seen once, and the ten largest hold around 0.95%. CDR1 is SGHAT, CDR2 FQDESV, per germline (reference sequence). The junction had 11 bases not matched to a gene; V was cut back by 5 bases and J by 0 bases. The CDR3 length is 17 residues. In this sample, this clonotype turned up a few times. Its antigen remains unknown. These records were also assigned to another study, of yellow fever vaccine responses in identical twins.

This TCR derives from a woman under 30 in good health. The chain links TRBV11-1 to TRBJ2-7; 9 nucleotides agree with TRBD1. Sequenced: PBMCs. The CDR3 here is CASSPPGQGTASYEQYF. The CDR3 region has the DNA TGTGCCAGCAGCCCTCCGGGACAGGGAACAGCCTCCTACGAGCAGTACTTC.